The entry that follows covers one T cell receptor (beta chain) sequence. This sample was taken from a study of T cells in tuberculosis. Thawed, overnight-rested PBMC were stained with GMM-loaded CD1B tetramer, viability dye and anti-CD3, then sorted. CD1B tetramers were loaded with Rhodococcus equi-derived C32 glucose monomycolate. The germline V gene has CDR1 SNHLY and CDR2 FYNNEI. Trimming took 0 bases from V and 3 from J, leaving 6 bases between them. The CDR3 totals 14 residues. Method: immunoSEQ multiplex PCR; TCRdb's copy keeps in-frame clones and lacks some. Of some 90,000 clones in the sample, around 90% are singletons; the top ten hold approximately 2%.

The clonotype comes from an adult woman with latent tuberculosis. The chain uses TRBV2 and TRBJ1-5; D is ambiguous. Sequencing was performed on CD1b-GMM tetramer-negative cells sorted from PBMCs. DNA for the CDR3: TGTGCCAGCAGTGAAGCGCTAGCCAATCAGCCCCAGCATTTT. It specifies CASSEALANQPQHF.